Listed below are T cell receptor beta chains from one sample, sequenced in a study of beta chain features in type 1 diabetes. The assay was immunoSEQ multiplex PCR, and TCRdb's table has in-frame clones only and misses some. The sample contains around 330,000 clones, 9.5% to 11% of which appear only once. Specimen: naive CD4+ T cells from blood. These receptors were taken from a woman in her thirties in good health. Each CDR3 is given with its conserved first and last residue. The D gene is left open where the match is weak. Where a row states a size, it is once, few, many or the class of an expanded clone; other rows omit it.

V	J	size	D	DNA	CDR3
TRBV7-3	TRBJ2-3	few	TRBD2	TGTGCCAGCAGCTCTAGCGGGTACCCTCTAGATACGCAGTATTTT	CASSSSGYPLDTQYF
TRBV27	TRBJ2-4	few	.	TGTGCCAGCAGTTTGCTAACAGGGAAGGCCAAAAACATTCAGTACTTC	CASSLLTGKAKNIQYF
TRBV19	TRBJ2-5	.	.	TGTGCCAGTAGTATCGCCGGAGACCCGCAAGAGACCCAGTACTTC	CASSIAGDPQETQYF
TRBV28	TRBJ2-7	.	TRBD1	TGTGCCAGCAGTTTTGGGGGGACAGGGGCCTACGAGCAGTACTTC	CASSFGGTGAYEQYF
TRBV4-2	TRBJ1-4	.	.	TGTGCCAGCAGCCCTCGACAGGACACTAATGAAAAACTGTTTTTT	CASSPRQDTNEKLFF
TRBV30	TRBJ1-1	.	TRBD1	TGTGCCTGGAGTTCGGGACAGGGTCGGACTGAAGCTTTCTTT	CAWSSGQGRTEAFF
TRBV7-8	TRBJ1-5	few	.	TGTGCCAGCAGCCTCGCCTACAGGGCCCCGAATCAGCCCCAGCATTTT	CASSLAYRAPNQPQHF
TRBV7-9	TRBJ2-3	.	TRBD2	TGTGCCAGCAGCTTATTTGGCGGGAGGAAGCACACAGATACGCAGTATTTT	CASSLFGGRKHTDTQYF
TRBV19	TRBJ2-1	.	TRBD2	TGTGCCAGTAGAAAGCGGGAGGATTACAATGAGCAGTTCTTC	CASRKREDYNEQFF
TRBV9	TRBJ2-1	.	TRBD2	TGTGCCAGCAGCCCTCGGACTAGCGGGAGGGAGGACAATGAGCAGTTCTTC	CASSPRTSGREDNEQFF
TRBV5-4	TRBJ2-5	.	TRBD2	TGTGCCAGCAGCCGTGGGACTAGCGGGGTCCAAGAGACCCAGTACTTC	CASSRGTSGVQETQYF
TRBV25-1	TRBJ2-2	.	.	TGTGCCAGCAGTGACGTCCAGGTTACCACCGGGGAGCTGTTTTTT	CASSDVQVTTGELFF
TRBV18	TRBJ2-1	few	.	TGTGCCAGCGCGCCTCAAACGACGGGTTCCCCCTACAATGAGCAGTTCTTC	CASAPQTTGSPYNEQFF
TRBV29-1	TRBJ1-4	.	.	TGCAGCGCAAGACAGGATGCAACTAATGAAAAACTGTTTTTT	CSARQDATNEKLFF
TRBV27	TRBJ2-1	.	TRBD2	TGTGCCAGCGGCCTGGGCTTAGCGGGAGTGGAGCAGTTCTTC	CASGLGLAGVEQFF
TRBV15	TRBJ2-5	.	TRBD2	TGTGCCACCAGCAGGCAATGGACTAGCGGGATGGAGACCCAGTACTTC	CATSRQWTSGMETQYF
TRBV5-1	TRBJ2-2	few	TRBD2	TGCGCCAGCAGACCAAGACTAGCGGGAGGCACCGGGGAGCTGTTTTTT	CASRPRLAGGTGELFF
TRBV7-2	TRBJ2-3	.	TRBD2	TGTGCCAGCAGCCGCCGGACTAGCGCTCTTACAGATACGCAGTATTTT	CASSRRTSALTDTQYF
TRBV28	TRBJ1-5	.	.	TGTGCCAGCAGTCGCGGACAGTGGGGACAGCCCCAGCATTTT	CASSRGQWGQPQHF
TRBV2	TRBJ1-5	.	.	TGTGCCAGCCGACAGGATAGCAATCAGCCCCAGCATTTT	CASRQDSNQPQHF
TRBV7-3	TRBJ2-5	.	TRBD2	TGTGCCAGCAGCCAAAGGGCGGCTAGCGGGTGGCGGCAAGAGACCCAGTACTTC	CASSQRAASGWRQETQYF
TRBV10-3	TRBJ2-7	.	TRBD2	TGTGCCATCAAAAGGACTAGCTCGTCCTACGAGCAGTACTTC	CAIKRTSSSYEQYF
TRBV9	TRBJ2-4	few	TRBD1	TGTGCCAGCAGCGTATCTGGACAGGGAAACATTCAGTACTTC	CASSVSGQGNIQYF
TRBV9	TRBJ2-7	few	.	TGTGCCAGCAGCGTATCAGGGAGGGAGCAGTACTTC	CASSVSGREQYF
TRBV29-1	TRBJ1-2	.	.	TGCAGCTCCTCCCCGGCAGGGATTCCTTGGGGCTACACCTTC	CSSSPAGIPWGYTF
TRBV30	TRBJ2-1	.	TRBD2	TGTGCCTGGGGGACTAGCCGCTACGAGCAGTTCTTC	CAWGTSRYEQFF
TRBV7-2	TRBJ2-7	few	.	TGTGCCAGCAGTGGAGGGCAAGGAAGTCTCTACGAGCAGTACTTC	CASSGGQGSLYEQYF
TRBV5-1	TRBJ1-4	few	TRBD1	TGCGCCAGCAGCTTGGCCGATTACAGGGGTGGCGAAAAACTGTTTTTT	CASSLADYRGGEKLFF
TRBV7-9	TRBJ2-1	.	.	TGTGCCAGCAGCCCACTAGCCCATGAGCAGTTCTTC	CASSPLAHEQFF
TRBV2	TRBJ2-1	.	TRBD1	TGTGCCAGCAGTTATAACAGGGGCGCCTACAATGAGCAGTTCTTC	CASSYNRGAYNEQFF
TRBV14	TRBJ2-1	.	.	TGTGCCAGCAGCCAAGCATTCTACAATGAGCAGTTCTTC	CASSQAFYNEQFF
TRBV7-6	TRBJ2-1	few	.	TGTGCCAGCAGAAATAGCGGATCCCCCTACAATGAGCAGTTCTTC	CASRNSGSPYNEQFF
TRBV5-4	TRBJ2-5	.	.	TGTGCCAGCAGCTTGGACCAGCGGGCTCAAGAGACCCAGTACTTC	CASSLDQRAQETQYF
TRBV25-1	TRBJ1-5	.	.	TGTGCCAGCAGTGGCGGGGGGCGCCGAGGTCAGCCCCAGCATTTT	CASSGGGRRGQPQHF
TRBV10-3	TRBJ2-7	few	.	TGTGCCATCAGTGCACGACAGCAGGACGAGCAGTACTTC	CAISARQQDEQYF
TRBV7-6	TRBJ2-7	few	.	TGTGCCAGCAGCTTAGGAACAGCCGTCCCCTACGAGCAGTACTTC	CASSLGTAVPYEQYF
TRBV18	TRBJ2-1	few	.	TGTGCCAGCTCACCAATAACGGGAGTAATCAATGAGCAGTTCTTC	CASSPITGVINEQFF
TRBV7-2	TRBJ1-1	.	.	TGTGCCAGCAGCTTCGAGGCGAACACTGAAGCTTTCTTT	CASSFEANTEAFF
TRBV6-4	TRBJ1-1	few	TRBD1	TGTGCCAGCAGTGGAGGACAGGGTTTGGAGGGAAACACTGAAGCTTTCTTT	CASSGGQGLEGNTEAFF
TRBV10-3	TRBJ2-5	.	TRBD2	TGTGCCATCAGTCTCCAGCGGGAGGGCGGAGAGACCCAGTACTTC	CAISLQREGGETQYF
TRBV11-2	TRBJ2-5	few	.	TGTGCCAGCAGCTTATGGGGGGTAGAGACCCAGTACTTC	CASSLWGVETQYF
TRBV9	TRBJ1-5	.	.	TGTGCCAGCAGCCTGGGAGGGGACCCAGATCAGCCCCAGCATTTT	CASSLGGDPDQPQHF
TRBV6-1	TRBJ2-7	.	TRBD2	TGTGCCAGCAGGGGGGCGGGAGGAACCCCGAACGAGCAGTACTTC	CASRGAGGTPNEQYF
TRBV28	TRBJ2-5	.	TRBD1	TGTGCCAGCAGTTCCGGACAGGGTAGTGCCCAGTACTTC	CASSSGQGSAQYF
TRBV14	TRBJ2-1	.	.	TGTGCCAGCATAGATAGCGGTGGTGGTTCCTACAATGAGCAGTTCTTC	CASIDSGGGSYNEQFF
TRBV7-8	TRBJ2-7	.	TRBD1	TGTGCCAGCAGCTTCAAGACAGGGGTTGGGTACGAGCAGTACTTC	CASSFKTGVGYEQYF
TRBV7-2	TRBJ2-7	few	.	TGTGCCAGCAGCTTAGTTGGTGGGGGCTTAGTCTACGAGCAGTACTTC	CASSLVGGGLVYEQYF
TRBV7-2	TRBJ2-7	.	TRBD2	TGTGCCAGCAGCTTGATTGGTAGCGGGAACGAGCAGTACTTC	CASSLIGSGNEQYF
TRBV7-2	TRBJ1-5	few	.	TGTGCCAGCAGCCCAGGCGGGGGGCCCTATAGCAATCAGCCCCAGCATTTT	CASSPGGGPYSNQPQHF
TRBV15	TRBJ2-5	.	.	TGTGCCACCAGCAGGTCGCGGGACCTCCAAGAGACCCAGTACTTC	CATSRSRDLQETQYF
TRBV7-3	TRBJ2-2	.	TRBD1	TGTGCCAGCAGAAAGGGGGACAGCAACACCGGGGAGCTGTTTTTT	CASRKGDSNTGELFF
TRBV30	TRBJ2-1	few	.	TGTGCCTGGAGTATCCAGCGAATATACAATGAGCAGTTCTTC	CAWSIQRIYNEQFF
TRBV15	TRBJ2-7	.	.	TGTGCCACCAGCAGAGATTCCGGTGGTTTGCTAGCCAGGAACTACGAGCAGTACTTC	CATSRDSGGLLARNYEQYF
TRBV7-3	TRBJ2-1	.	TRBD2	TGTGCCAGCAGCCCCCGCGGGCTAGCGGGAGTCGGTGAGCAGTTCTTC	CASSPRGLAGVGEQFF
TRBV18	TRBJ2-2	.	.	TGTGCCAGCTCACGATTAGTAAACACCGGGGAGCTGTTTTTT	CASSRLVNTGELFF